This T cell receptor (beta chain) was profiled in a study of OX40 agonist ivuxolimab in advanced cancers. The assay was immunoSEQ multiplex PCR, and TCRdb's table has in-frame clones only and misses some. Here the sample spans around 140,000 clones, approximately 90% being singletons. Trimming removed 1 base from V and 1 base from J, with 11 bases in between. This CDR3 has 16 residues. Germline loops: CDR1 MNHEY, CDR2 SMNVEV (reference sequence). This clone was found once. The chain joins TRBV27 to TRBJ1-5; tentatively, D is TRBD1 (5 bases). The sequence came from an adult with an advanced solid tumor such as melanoma, head and neck, liver or kidney cancer. This specimen consisted of CD4+ or CD8+ T cells sorted from blood, obtained in a trial of the OX40 agonist ivuxolimab. The DNA for the CDR3 is TGTGCCAGCAGTTTATACGGGGGGGGAAGCAATCAGCCCCAGCATTTT. Amino acid sequence: CASSLYGGGSNQPQHF.